The rows below give T cell receptor beta chains drawn from one sample of a study of CD8 T cells in ankylosing spondylitis. TCRdb re-analysed the 5' RACE reads in MiXCR, keeping a single row per CDR3 protein. Here the sample spans roughly 700,000 distinct CDR3 sequences, about 20% being singletons. Source material: blood, either unsorted or a sorted T cell fraction (not recorded which). These receptor sequences come from a male donor with ankylosing spondylitis. Each CDR3 is given with its conserved first and last residue. The order of the fields is clone size, D gene, CDR3 length, V gene, J gene, CDR3 DNA, CDR3 protein. D genes are given only for firm matches. Size is omitted from some rows. Given values are once, few, many or a class for expanded clones.

>few|.|11|TRBV30|TRBJ1-1
TGTGCCTGGAGTATTACAGGGATGGCTTTCTTT
CAWSITGMAFF
>few|TRBD1|15|TRBV11-2|TRBJ2-7
TGTGCCAGCAGCTTAGGTACAGGGGCCCTCTACGAGCAGTACTTC
CASSLGTGALYEQYF
>few|.|13|TRBV14|TRBJ1-1
TGTGCCAGCAGCCAGAGCCGGAACACTGAAGCTTTCTTT
CASSQSRNTEAFF
>few|.|15|TRBV5-5|TRBJ2-7
TGTGCCAGCTGCATCGCAGGTAGTGTAGGGTACGAGCAGTACTTC
CASCIAGSVGYEQYF
>few|.|10|TRBV20-1|TRBJ2-1
TGCAGTGCTATGAATTTTGAGCAGTTCTTC
CSAMNFEQFF
>.|.|11|TRBV29-1|TRBJ1-2
TGCAGCGCCCAAGGTGACTATGGCTACACCTTC
CSAQGDYGYTF
>few|TRBD1|15|TRBV7-2|TRBJ2-7
TGTGCCAGCTCCGAGTCGGGACAGCTCTCCTACGAGCAGTACTTC
CASSESGQLSYEQYF
>.|TRBD2|17|TRBV28|TRBJ2-3
TGTGCCAGCAGTCCGGGGGGACTAGCGGGAGCGTTAGATACGCAGTATTTT
CASSPGGLAGALDTQYF
>.|TRBD1|16|TRBV24-1|TRBJ1-5
TGTGCCACCAGTGACCGAACAGGGGCCGCCGGTCAGCCCCAGCATTTT
CATSDRTGAAGQPQHF
>many|TRBD1|15|TRBV7-9|TRBJ1-5
TGCGCCAGCAGCTTGGGGGACAGTAGCAATCAGCCCCAGCATTTT
CASSLGDSSNQPQHF
>.|TRBD1|15|TRBV12-3/TRBV12-4|TRBJ2-7
TGTGCCAGCAGGGGGTCGGGACAGAAAACCTACGAGCAGTACTTC
CASRGSGQKTYEQYF
>.|TRBD1|15|TRBV12-3/TRBV12-4|TRBJ2-1
TGTGCCAGCAGTTTAGTGGGGCAGGGGGCGAGTGAGCAGTTCTTC
CASSLVGQGASEQFF
>.|.|14|TRBV18|TRBJ2-1
TGTGCCAGCTCACCACCGATTACAGACAATGAGCAGTTCTTC
CASSPPITDNEQFF
>.|.|19|TRBV4-1|TRBJ2-1
TGCGCCAGCAGCCAAGTTTGGGATTCCGCCGGGGAGTATTGGAATGAGCAGTTCTTC
CASSQVWDSAGEYWNEQFF
>.|TRBD1|17|TRBV28|TRBJ1-6
TGTGCCAGCATGGAGGGGCGGGACAGGGGGAAGTATTCACCCCTCCACTTT
CASMEGRDRGKYSPLHF
>few|.|17|TRBV5-6|TRBJ2-7
TGTGCCAGCAGCTTGGCCGAGACCTTCCCGGGGCCCTACGAGCAGTACTTC
CASSLAETFPGPYEQYF
>.|.|14|TRBV20-1|TRBJ2-1
TGCAGTGCTAGCCGGGACCACGCCTACAATGAGCAGTTCTTC
CSASRDHAYNEQFF
>few|.|12|TRBV29-1|TRBJ2-2
TGCAGCGTTACTTCAGTAACCGGGGAGCTGTTTTTT
CSVTSVTGELFF
>few|.|14|TRBV7-6|TRBJ2-1
TGTGCCAGCAGCTTAGGGCGGCAGATAAATGAGCAGTTCTTC
CASSLGRQINEQFF
>.|.|14|TRBV24-1|TRBJ2-3
TGTGCCACCAGTGATGGGGGCCTCACAGATACGCAGTATTTT
CATSDGGLTDTQYF
>.|.|11|TRBV29-1|TRBJ1-2
TGCAGCGCCGCCTACGGGCTAGGCTACACCTTC
CSAAYGLGYTF
>.|.|14|TRBV7-3|TRBJ2-7
TGTGCCAGCAGCTTAAACGGGAACTCCTACGAGCAGTACTTC
CASSLNGNSYEQYF
>.|.|12|TRBV3-1|TRBJ2-3
TGTGCCAGCAGCCAAGTAATGGATACGCAGTATTTT
CASSQVMDTQYF
>few|.|15|TRBV20-1|TRBJ2-7
TGCAGTGGTGGAGCACATGAGGAGGGCCCTTACGAGCAGTACTTC
CSGGAHEEGPYEQYF
>few|.|14|TRBV20-1|TRBJ1-2
TGCAGTGCCTCGTGGACGTCCGGGAATTATGGCTACACCTTC
CSASWTSGNYGYTF
>.|.|13|TRBV5-1|TRBJ2-7
TGCGCCAGCAGCTCTGTATGGGAAGGCGAGCAGTACTTC
CASSSVWEGEQYF
>.|.|20|TRBV21-1|TRBJ2-1
TGTGCCAGCAGCAAAGCGAGATCAGGTTTGGGGGACACCGGTCACAATGAGCAGTTCTTC
CASSKARSGLGDTGHNEQFF
>.|TRBD1|13|TRBV7-9|TRBJ2-5
TGTGCCAGCAGCACCGACAGGGAAGAGACCCAGTACTTC
CASSTDREETQYF
>.|.|10|TRBV6-1|TRBJ2-7
TGTGCCAGCAAAAGTTACGAGCAGTACTTC
CASKSYEQYF
>.|.|17|TRBV5-6|TRBJ1-1
TGTGCCAGCAGCTTGTTCCCATATGCGGCTGCCAACACTGAAGCTTTCTTT
CASSLFPYAAANTEAFF
>few|.|13|TRBV20-1|TRBJ1-5
TGCAGTGCCCTCGCCGGGGGCAATCAGCCCCAGCATTTT
CSALAGGNQPQHF
>.|.|16|TRBV7-8|TRBJ1-6
TGTGCCAGCAGCTTATTTACCCAGCCTGATAATTCACCCCTCCACTTT
CASSLFTQPDNSPLHF
>few|.|14|TRBV12-3/TRBV12-4|TRBJ1-1
TGTGCCAGCAGTTTAAGCCCACCGGGGACTGAAGCTTTCTTT
CASSLSPPGTEAFF
>.|TRBD2|15|TRBV20-1|TRBJ2-1
TGCAGTGCTAGAGTGGCTAGCGGGAAATTAAATGAGCAGTTCTTC
CSARVASGKLNEQFF
>.|.|15|TRBV5-1|TRBJ1-2
TGCGCCAGCAGCTTGGGTGCGGACGGGGACTATGGCTACACCTTC
CASSLGADGDYGYTF
>.|TRBD2|14|TRBV20-1|TRBJ2-5
TGCAGTGCAAAACTAGCGGGGAGAGGGGAGACCCAGTACTTC
CSAKLAGRGETQYF
>few|.|13|TRBV12-3/TRBV12-4|TRBJ2-5
TGTGCCAGTTCGGGGGTGACGCGGGAGACCCAGTACTTC
CASSGVTRETQYF
>few|TRBD2|14|TRBV9|TRBJ2-1
TGTGCCAGCAGCAACCCAACTAGCGGCGGTGAGCAGTTCTTC
CASSNPTSGGEQFF
>.|.|15|TRBV12-3/TRBV12-4|TRBJ1-4
TGTGCCAGCAGTACGGCAAATGGGGTTGGCGGAAAACTGTTTTTT
CASSTANGVGGKLFF
>few|.|13|TRBV20-1|TRBJ1-2
TGCAGTGCTCCCCGGGGGGGAGTCCATGGCTACACCTTC
CSAPRGGVHGYTF
>.|TRBD1|15|TRBV7-9|TRBJ2-7
TGTGCCAGCAGCTTAGGGGACAGGGGGGTTTACGAGCAGTACTTC
CASSLGDRGVYEQYF
>many|.|14|TRBV20-1|TRBJ1-2
TGCAGCGCAGGGTGGGGGACTATCGTCTATGGCTACACCTTC
CSAGWGTIVYGYTF
>.|.|11|TRBV10-2|TRBJ1-1
TGCGCCAGCAGTGCTTCCGGTGAAGCTTTCTTT
CASSASGEAFF
>.|TRBD2|17|TRBV12-3/TRBV12-4|TRBJ2-4
TGTGCCAGCACACTTGGGACTAGCGGGATCTTAAGGAACATTCAGTACTTC
CASTLGTSGILRNIQYF
>few|.|18|TRBV28|TRBJ2-4
TGTGCCAGCAGTTTACTACGGAGCGCCATGACAGCCAAAAACATTCAGTACTTC
CASSLLRSAMTAKNIQYF
>few|.|18|TRBV11-2|TRBJ2-1
TGTGCCAGCAGCTTACTTCCAGGTCAATCGTTCTCCTACAATGAGCAGTTCTTC
CASSLLPGQSFSYNEQFF
>few|TRBD2|15|TRBV5-1|TRBJ2-1
TGCGCCAGCAGCCCCTGGACTAGCTCACACAATGAGCAGTTCTTC
CASSPWTSSHNEQFF
>few|TRBD2|14|TRBV28|TRBJ2-7
TGTGCCAGCAGGGGGACCGGGACTAGCGGGACTCTATACTTC
CASRGTGTSGTLYF
>.|.|13|TRBV20-1|TRBJ2-7
TGCAGTGCTAGAGGCCGGGGGTCCTACGAGCAGTACTTC
CSARGRGSYEQYF
>few|TRBD1|17|TRBV5-6|TRBJ2-5
TGTGCCAGCAGCTTGGAATTGGGACAGGGCTCCCAAGAGACCCAGTACTTC
CASSLELGQGSQETQYF
>many|.|18|TRBV5-1|TRBJ2-3
TGCGCCAGCAGCAATAAGGGTCTGGCGGGGCCTAGCACAGATACGCAGTATTTT
CASSNKGLAGPSTDTQYF
>.|TRBD1|15|TRBV4-2|TRBJ2-5
TGTGCCAGCAGCCAAGATTCAGGGACAGCGGAGACCCAGTACTTC
CASSQDSGTAETQYF
>.|.|13|TRBV6-2/TRBV6-3|TRBJ2-1
TGTGCCAGCAGTTATCTTTTAGACAATGAGCAGTTCTTC
CASSYLLDNEQFF
>once|.|13|TRBV5-1|TRBJ2-7
TGCGCCAGCAGCCGGGACCAAGCCTACGAGCAGTACTTC
CASSRDQAYEQYF
>.|.|14|TRBV20-1|TRBJ2-2
TGCAGTGCTCCCCTTCGGGGGAACACCGGGGAGCTGTTTTTT
CSAPLRGNTGELFF
>few|TRBD1|16|TRBV29-1|TRBJ1-2
TGCAGCGTTGAAGATCTAGGGACAGGGCTCAACTATGGCTACACCTTC
CSVEDLGTGLNYGYTF
>.|TRBD2|15|TRBV5-5|TRBJ2-5
TGTGCCAGCTACTATCTAGCGGGGAGCCAAGAGACCCAGTACTTC
CASYYLAGSQETQYF
>.|.|12|TRBV11-2|TRBJ1-1
TGTGCCAGCAGCCCTCACAGGGCCGAAGCTTTCTTT
CASSPHRAEAFF
>.|TRBD2|17|TRBV10-3|TRBJ2-3
TGTGCCATCAGTGACCCGGGACTAGCGGGGACCACAGATACGCAGTATTTT
CAISDPGLAGTTDTQYF
>few|.|12|TRBV12-3/TRBV12-4|TRBJ1-1
TGTGCCAGCAGTCACGGGCCCACTGAAGCTTTCTTT
CASSHGPTEAFF